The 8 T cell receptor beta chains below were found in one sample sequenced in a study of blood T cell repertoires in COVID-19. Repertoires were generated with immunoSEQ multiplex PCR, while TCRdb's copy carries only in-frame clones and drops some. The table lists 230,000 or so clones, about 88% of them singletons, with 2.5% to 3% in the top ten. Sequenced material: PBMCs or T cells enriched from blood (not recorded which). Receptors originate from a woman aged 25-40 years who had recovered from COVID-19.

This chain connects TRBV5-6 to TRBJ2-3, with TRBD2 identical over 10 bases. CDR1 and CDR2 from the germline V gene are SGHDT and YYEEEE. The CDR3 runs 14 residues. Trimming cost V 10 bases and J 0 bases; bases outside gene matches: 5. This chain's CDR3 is CAVTSGDSTDTQYF. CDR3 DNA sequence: TGTGCCGTTACTAGCGGGGATAGCACAGATACGCAGTATTTT. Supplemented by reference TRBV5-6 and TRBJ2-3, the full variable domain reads DAGVTQSPTHLIKTRGQQVTLRCSPKSGHDTVSWYQQALGQGPQFIFQYYEEEERQRGNFPDRFSGHQFPNYSSELNVNALLLGDSALYLCAVTSGDSTDTQYFGPGTRLTVL.

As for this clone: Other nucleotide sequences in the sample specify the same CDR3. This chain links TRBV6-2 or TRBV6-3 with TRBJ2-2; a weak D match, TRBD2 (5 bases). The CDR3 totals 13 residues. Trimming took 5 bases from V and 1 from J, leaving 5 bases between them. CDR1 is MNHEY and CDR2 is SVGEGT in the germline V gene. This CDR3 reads CASSRGNTGELFF. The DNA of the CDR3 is TGTGCCAGCAGTCGGGGGAACACCGGGGAGCTGTTTTTT.

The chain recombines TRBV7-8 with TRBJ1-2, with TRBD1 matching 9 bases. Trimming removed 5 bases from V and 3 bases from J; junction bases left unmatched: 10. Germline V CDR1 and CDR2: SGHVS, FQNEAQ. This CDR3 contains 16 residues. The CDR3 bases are TGTGCCAGCAGCCTACACCTTGACAGGGGGGACTATGGCTACACCTTC. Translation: CASSLHLDRGDYGYTF.

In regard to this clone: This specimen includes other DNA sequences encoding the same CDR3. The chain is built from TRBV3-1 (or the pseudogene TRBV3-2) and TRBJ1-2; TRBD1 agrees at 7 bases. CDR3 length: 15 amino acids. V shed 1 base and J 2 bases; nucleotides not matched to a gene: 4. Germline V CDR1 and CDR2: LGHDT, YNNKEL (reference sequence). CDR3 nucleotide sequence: TGTGCCAGCAGCCAAGGGACAGGACTCAACTATGGCTACACCTTC. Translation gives CASSQGTGLNYGYTF.

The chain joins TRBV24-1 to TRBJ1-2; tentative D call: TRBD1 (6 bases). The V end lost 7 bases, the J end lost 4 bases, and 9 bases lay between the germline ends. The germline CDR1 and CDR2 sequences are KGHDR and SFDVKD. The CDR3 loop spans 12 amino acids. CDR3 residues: CATRDSGYGYTF. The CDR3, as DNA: TGTGCCACCAGGGACAGCGGCTATGGCTACACCTTC.

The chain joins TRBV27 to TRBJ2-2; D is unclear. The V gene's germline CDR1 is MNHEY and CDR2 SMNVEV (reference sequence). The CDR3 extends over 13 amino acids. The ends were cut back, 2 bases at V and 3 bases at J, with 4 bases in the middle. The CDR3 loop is CASSLTYTGELFF. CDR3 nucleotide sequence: TGTGCCAGCAGTTTAACTTACACCGGGGAGCTGTTTTTT.

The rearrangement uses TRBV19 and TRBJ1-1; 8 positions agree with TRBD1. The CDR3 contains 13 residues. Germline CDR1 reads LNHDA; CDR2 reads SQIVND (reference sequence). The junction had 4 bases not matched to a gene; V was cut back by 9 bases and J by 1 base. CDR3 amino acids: CASRQGPNTEAFF. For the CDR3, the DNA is TGTGCCAGCAGACAGGGGCCGAACACTGAAGCTTTCTTT.

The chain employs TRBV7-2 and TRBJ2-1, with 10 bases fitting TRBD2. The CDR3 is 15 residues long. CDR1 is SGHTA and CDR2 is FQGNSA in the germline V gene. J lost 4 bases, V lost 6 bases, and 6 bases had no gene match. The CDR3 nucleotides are TGTGCCAGCAGTTACAATAGCGGGGGGTACAATGAGCAGTTCTTC. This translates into CASSYNSGGYNEQFF.